One T cell receptor beta chain is described in this entry. Its antigen remains unidentified. These data belong to a study of T cell clones after liver transplantation. Study-wide findings and caveats: In two subjects, few donor cells limited the measurable donor-reactive repertoire. Graft donor-reactive T cells possibly entered the graft instead of undergoing deletion.

The assay was immunoSEQ multiplex PCR, and TCRdb's table has in-frame clones only and misses some. This repertoire shows 70,000 to 95,000 clones, roughly 83% found once; its top ten account for less than 3.5%. This CDR3 spans 18 amino acids. V lost 0 bases and J lost 2, with 17 bases in between. Germline V gene sequence: CDR1 KGHSH, CDR2 LQKENI. The chain uses TRBV18 and TRBJ2-1, with D perhaps matching TRBD2 (6 bases). Source: CD4+ T cells from blood, taken at the 22-month timepoint. The sequence was obtained from a human patient who received a liver transplant. These T cells may partly come from the graft donor. Here the CDR3 DNA reads TGTGCCAGCTCACCACCTAGCTATAATAGGGAGGCCTACAATGAGCAGTTCTTC. Protein product: CASSPPSYNREAYNEQFF.